This TCR beta chain originates from a study of cytotoxic CD8 clonotypes in ibrutinib-treated CLL. Study-level background: Investigators collected response samples after a median around twelve months of treatment, range 6 to 36. Study findings and constraints: Clonality rose at ibrutinib response and fell back toward baseline at progression. Against age-matched healthy donors, baseline clonality ran higher and tracked circulating CD8+ T-cell counts. Sampling times (in sustained-remission versus progressing patients) were not the same.

With 4 bases clipped from V and 0 bases from J, the junction kept 12 bases outside the gene matches. The germline V gene encodes CDR1 SGHKS and CDR2 YYEKEE (reference sequence). The CDR3 covers 17 residues. Details on this clone: What it binds is unknown.

Measured with immunoSEQ multiplex PCR; TCRdb has only the in-frame clones, and not every one. The sample has 250,000 to 350,000 clones, roughly 76% seen once. The receptor was isolated from a human donor with chronic lymphocytic leukemia. Specimen: PBMCs, collected at disease progression, from a patient treated with ibrutinib. The chain employs TRBV5-5 and TRBJ2-7; 8 bases are shared with TRBD1. The CDR3 loop is CASSPHFTGGSSYEQYF. The CDR3 nucleotides read TGTGCCAGCAGCCCCCACTTCACAGGGGGGAGCTCCTACGAGCAGTACTTC.